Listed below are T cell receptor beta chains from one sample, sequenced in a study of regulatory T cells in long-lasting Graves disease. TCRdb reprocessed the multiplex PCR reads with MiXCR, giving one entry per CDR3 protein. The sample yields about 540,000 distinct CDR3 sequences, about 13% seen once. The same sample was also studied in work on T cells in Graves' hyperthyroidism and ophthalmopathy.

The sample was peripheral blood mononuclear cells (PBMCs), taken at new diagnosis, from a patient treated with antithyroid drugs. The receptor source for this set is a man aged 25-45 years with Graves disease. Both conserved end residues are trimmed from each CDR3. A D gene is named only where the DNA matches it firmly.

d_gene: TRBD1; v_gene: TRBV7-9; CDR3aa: ASSSRQGTNTEAF
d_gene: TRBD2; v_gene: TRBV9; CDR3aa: ASSVVSGPISPSYNEQF
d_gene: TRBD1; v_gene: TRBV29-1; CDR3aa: SVEDRQRNYGYT
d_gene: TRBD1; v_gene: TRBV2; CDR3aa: ASSADRSYGYT
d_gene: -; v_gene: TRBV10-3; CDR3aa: AISVGGMIYEQY
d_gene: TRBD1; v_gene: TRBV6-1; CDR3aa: ASSEAQGAWQETQY
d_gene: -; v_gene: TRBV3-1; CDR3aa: ASSHPGTQTYEQY
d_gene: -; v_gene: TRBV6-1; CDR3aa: ASGPYLGDNEQF
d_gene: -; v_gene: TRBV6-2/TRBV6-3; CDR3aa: ASSYAGLQSYEQY
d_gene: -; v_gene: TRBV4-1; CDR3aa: ASSLGPSSSYNSPLH
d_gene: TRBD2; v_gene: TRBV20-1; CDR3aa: SARYLAGDSFNEQF
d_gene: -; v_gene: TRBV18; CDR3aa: ASSLSPGVGHEQY
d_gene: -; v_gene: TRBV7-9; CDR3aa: ASRSPGTPTYEQY
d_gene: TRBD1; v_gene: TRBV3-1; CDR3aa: ASSQWGTEGEPQH
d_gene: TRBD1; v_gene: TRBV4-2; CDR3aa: ASSADREIYEQY
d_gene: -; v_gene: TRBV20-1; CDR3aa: SALTGGGGYT
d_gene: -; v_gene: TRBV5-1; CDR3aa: ASSPDSNTEAF
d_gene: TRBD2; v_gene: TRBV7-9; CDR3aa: AWGAGGGETQY
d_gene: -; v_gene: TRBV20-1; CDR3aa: SARAPREGNNSPLH
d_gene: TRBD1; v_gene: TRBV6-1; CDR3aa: ASSEWGGQGKETQY
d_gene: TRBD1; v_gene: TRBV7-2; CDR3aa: ASSLRGQGASEQY